The T cell receptor (beta chain) described here comes from a study of T-cell memory formation after mild COVID-19. Using its own MiXCR run on the 5' RACE reads, TCRdb lists one record per CDR3 protein. The repertoire holds hundreds of thousands of distinct CDR3 sequences, with approximately 19% as singletons. This CDR3 spans 15 amino acids. The germline gives CDR1 MNHEY, CDR2 SVGAGI. Trimming took 8 bases from V and 10 from J, leaving 21 bases between them. The TCR sequence derives from a man between 18 and 29 years old who had mild COVID-19 (a few samples of this study predate the infection). Cell type and time point are not known. The chain carries TRBV6-5 and TRBJ1-6, with D perhaps TRBD1 (5 bases). Sequenced sample: PBMCs or a T cell subset sorted from them (not recorded which). Here the CDR3 DNA reads TGTGCCAGCGGGATGGACACAACACCCGCATCACCCCTCCACTTT. Translating it yields CASGMDTTPASPLHF.